What follows are 18 T cell receptor beta chains derived from one specimen sequenced in a study of a mutant IDH1 vaccine in newly diagnosed glioma. Their antigen targets remain unknown. Described time point: week 11, during vaccination. The investigators gave 300 ug of mutant IDH1 20-mer peptide in each vaccine dose, together with topical imiquimod. This table comes from immunoSEQ multiplex PCR, and its TCRdb copy is limited to in-frame clones, with some not included. The sample carries under 65,000 clones, under 90% recorded once. The sequencing used PBMCs, collected from a glioma patient whose treatment included an IDH1 peptide vaccine. The source of these receptors is a man aged 45-65 years with glioma.

There are a few counts of this clone. The gene calls are TRBV10-2 and TRBJ2-7; 7 bases align to TRBD2. Per germline, CDR1 WSHSY and CDR2 SAAADI. This CDR3 is built from 14 residues. The V and J ends lost 7 bases and 1 base, in that order; junction bases with no gene match: 7. In DNA form, the CDR3 reads TGCGCCAGCAAGACCCTAGCGGATTCCTACGAGCAGTACTTC. This translates into CASKTLADSYEQYF.

The table lists this clone with a few counts. The chain employs TRBV7-8 and TRBJ1-1; D is undetermined. The CDR3 totals 13 residues. CDR1 and CDR2 from the germline V gene are SGHVS and FQNEAQ. Deletions cut 1 base from V and 2 bases from J, with 5 bases between. The CDR3: CASSLDVNTEAFF. The CDR3 region has the DNA TGTGCCAGCAGCTTAGACGTTAACACTGAAGCTTTCTTT.

The chain is built from TRBV28 and TRBJ2-7; D ambiguous. Germline-derived CDR1 and CDR2 are MDHEN and SYDVKM. V was cut by 4 bases and J by 3 bases, with 13 bases left in between. The CDR3 runs to 14 residues. Here the CDR3 DNA reads TGTGCCAGCAGTTGGCCCGGCTCTGTCTACGAGCAGTACTTC. As protein: CASSWPGSVYEQYF.

The genes are TRBV7-2 and TRBJ1-1, with D tentatively TRBD1 (5 bases). Germline V gives CDR1 SGHTA, CDR2 FQGNSA. The CDR3 totals 14 residues. Trimming cost V 1 base and J 4 bases, with 10 bases left between them. CDR3 region: CASSLVGGSTEAFF. As DNA, the CDR3 is TGTGCCAGCAGCTTAGTTGGGGGAAGCACTGAAGCTTTCTTT. Combining the CDR3 with reference TRBV7-2 and TRBJ1-1 gives the whole variable domain GAGVSQSPSNKVTEKGKDVELRCDPISGHTALYWYRQSLGQGLEFLIYFQGNSAPDKSGLPSDRFSAERTGGSVSTLTIQRTQQEDSAVYLCASSLVGGSTEAFFGQGTRLTVV.

This clone was observed once. The chain recombines TRBV5-1 with TRBJ2-7; a possible D gene is TRBD1 (6 bases). Germline lookup yields CDR1 SGHRS and CDR2 YFSETQ. The length of the CDR3 is 14 residues. V was trimmed by 0 bases and J by 5 bases, leaving 12 bases between them. The CDR3 spells CASSLATGLDEQYF. For the CDR3, the DNA is TGCGCCAGCAGCTTGGCCACAGGGCTGGACGAGCAGTACTTC.

The chain combines TRBV29-1 with TRBJ1-1; unclear D gene. Germline loops: CDR1 SQVTM, CDR2 ANQGSEA. The CDR3 is 13 amino acids. The germline V and J ends were trimmed by 1 base and 1 base, with 7 bases remaining between them. CDR3 DNA: TGCAGCGTTGAAGTGGGTGGGAACACTGAAGCTTTCTTT. This codes for CSVEVGGNTEAFF.

This rearrangement joins TRBV19 to TRBJ1-4; D gene uncertain. Germline assignment: CDR1 LNHDA and CDR2 SQIVND (reference sequence). V was shortened by 9 bases and J by 8 bases, with 19 bases between the two germline ends. The CDR3 loop spans 14 amino acids. The CDR3 is CASGSSEFWEKLFF. CDR3 sequence (DNA): TGTGCCAGCGGAAGTTCAGAGTTTTGGGAAAAACTGTTTTTT. The full variable domain, completed using reference TRBV19 and TRBJ1-4, is DGGITQSPKYLFRKEGQNVTLSCEQNLNHDAMYWYRQDPGQGLRLIYYSQIVNDFQKGDIAEGYSVSREKKESFPLTVTSAQKNPTAFYLCASGSSEFWEKLFFGSGTQLSVL.

V usage is TRBV4-2 and J usage is TRBJ2-5; D gene uncertain. Trimming removed 0 bases at V and 1 base at J, with 9 bases between. Germline loops: CDR1 LGHNA, CDR2 YNFKEQ. The CDR3 extends over 15 amino acids. The chain's CDR3 is CASSQDPGSQETQYF. The CDR3 DNA follows: TGTGCCAGCAGCCAAGATCCGGGTAGCCAAGAGACCCAGTACTTC.

The rearrangement uses TRBV6-5 and TRBJ2-7, with 10 bases matching TRBD2. CDR3 length equals 13 residues. Germline V gene lookup returns CDR1 MNHEY and CDR2 SVGAGI. J lost 2 bases, V lost 6 bases, and 1 base had no gene match. The CDR3 DNA is TGTGCCAGCAGGGGACTAGCGACCTACGAGCAGTACTTC. This gives the protein CASRGLATYEQYF.

As for this clone: The identical CDR3 is also encoded by other nucleotide sequences in the sample. The chain carries TRBV7-2 and TRBJ2-1, with 7 bases aligning to TRBD1. The V segment lost 5 bases and the J segment 3 bases; nucleotides outside the gene matches: 4. Germline-derived CDR1 and CDR2 are SGHTA and FQGNSA. The CDR3 extends over 14 amino acids. CDR3 DNA sequence: TGTGCCAGCAGCCCCAGACAGGGCTACAATGAGCAGTTCTTC. Translated, it gives CASSPRQGYNEQFF.

This chain uses TRBV4-2 with TRBJ1-3; weak D call: TRBD1 (5 bases). Deletions cut 2 bases from V and 3 bases from J, with 17 bases between. CDR1 is LGHNA, CDR2 YNFKEQ, per germline. The CDR3 loop spans 17 amino acids. DNA of the CDR3: TGTGCCAGCAGCCAAACCACAGGATCTGGCTTTGGAAACACCATATATTTT. Its protein product is CASSQTTGSGFGNTIYF.

The genes are TRBV2 and TRBJ2-3; 12 bases agree with TRBD2. Germline CDR1 reads SNHLY; CDR2 reads FYNNEI. V shed 4 bases, J shed 0 bases, and the junction held 8 bases outside the gene matches. The length of the CDR3 is 18 residues. The CDR3 nucleotides read TGTGCCAGCAGTGTGCTAGCGGGAGGGATTATTAGCACAGATACGCAGTATTTT. Residues: CASSVLAGGIISTDTQYF.

The J gene is TRBJ2-2, the V gene TRBV7-9, with D possibly being TRBD2 (6 bases). Germline V gene sequence: CDR1 SEHNR, CDR2 FQNEAQ (reference sequence). This CDR3 is 13 amino acids long. V lost 5 bases and J lost 6, with 10 bases in between. DNA for the CDR3: TGTGCCAGCAGCGCTCCGGGGGCCGGGGAGCTGTTTTTT. Encoded protein: CASSAPGAGELFF.

The rearrangement uses TRBV29-1 and TRBJ2-2; D call uncertain. Germline V CDR1 and CDR2: SQVTM, ANQGSEA. With 8 bases removed from V and 1 base from J, the gap between germline ends came to 11 bases. The CDR3 length is 13 residues. CDR3 coding DNA: TGCAGCACCGAGGTCGAGAACACCGGGGAGCTGTTTTTT. Translating it yields CSTEVENTGELFF.

The V and J genes are TRBV5-1 and TRBJ2-7; 8 nucleotides line up with TRBD1. Trimming cost V 7 bases and J 0 bases; bases outside gene matches: 12. The CDR3 length is 16 residues. Germline CDR1 and CDR2: SGHRS and YFSETQ. CDR3 in amino acids: CASFVQPGQDSYEQYF. CDR3 in DNA: TGCGCCAGCTTTGTTCAGCCGGGACAGGACTCCTACGAGCAGTACTTC.

This clone was observed a handful of times. This chain uses TRBV6-6 with TRBJ2-7; D possibly uses TRBD1 or TRBD2 (7 bases each). This CDR3 comprises 15 residues. Germline V lookup: CDR1 MNHNY, CDR2 SVGAGI (reference sequence). Trimming took 6 bases from V and 2 from J, leaving 17 bases between them. The CDR3 is CASRSPGGGPYEQYF. The DNA for the CDR3 is TGTGCCAGCAGGTCACCAGGGGGGGGACCCTACGAGCAGTACTTC.

This clone has only a few counts. V usage is TRBV27 and J usage is TRBJ2-2, with a possible D match to TRBD1 (7 bases). V was pared by 9 bases and J by 4 bases, with 18 bases between. Germline V CDR1 and CDR2: MNHEY, SMNVEV (reference sequence). The CDR3 is 15 residues long. CDR3 protein: CASTWRGRPTGELFF. For the CDR3, the DNA is TGTGCCAGTACCTGGAGGGGGCGGCCCACCGGGGAGCTGTTTTTT.

The V gene is TRBV7-2, the J gene TRBJ2-3; D is unresolved. Trimming took off 4 bases at V and 10 bases at J, with 15 bases between the two ends. Germline CDR1 and CDR2: SGHTA and FQGNSA. The length of the CDR3 is 13 residues. Here the CDR3 reads CASSSPGSWAQYF. DNA for the CDR3: TGTGCCAGCAGCTCACCCGGTTCCTGGGCGCAGTATTTT.